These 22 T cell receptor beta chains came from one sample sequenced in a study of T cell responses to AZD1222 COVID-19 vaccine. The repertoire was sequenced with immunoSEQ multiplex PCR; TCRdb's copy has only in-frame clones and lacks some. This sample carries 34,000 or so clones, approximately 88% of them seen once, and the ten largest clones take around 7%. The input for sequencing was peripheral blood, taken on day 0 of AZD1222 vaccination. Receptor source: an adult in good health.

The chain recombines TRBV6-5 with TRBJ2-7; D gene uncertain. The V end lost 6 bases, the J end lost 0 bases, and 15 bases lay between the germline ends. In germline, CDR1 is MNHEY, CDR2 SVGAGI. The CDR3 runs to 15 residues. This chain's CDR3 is CASSLGPPSSYEQYF. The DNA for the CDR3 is TGTGCCAGCAGCCTAGGCCCTCCGAGCTCCTACGAGCAGTACTTC.

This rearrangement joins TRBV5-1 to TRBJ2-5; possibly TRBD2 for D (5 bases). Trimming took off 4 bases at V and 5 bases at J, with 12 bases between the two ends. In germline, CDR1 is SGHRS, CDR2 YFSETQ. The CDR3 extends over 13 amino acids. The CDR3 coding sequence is TGCGCCAGCAGCGTTACCGGGATGGAGACCCAGTACTTC. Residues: CASSVTGMETQYF. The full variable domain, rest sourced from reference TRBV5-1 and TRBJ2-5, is KAGVTQTPRYLIKTRGQQVTLSCSPISGHRSVSWYQQTPGQGLQFLFEYFSETQRNKGNFPGRFSGRQFSNSRSEMNVSTLELGDSALYLCASSVTGMETQYFGPGTRLLVL.

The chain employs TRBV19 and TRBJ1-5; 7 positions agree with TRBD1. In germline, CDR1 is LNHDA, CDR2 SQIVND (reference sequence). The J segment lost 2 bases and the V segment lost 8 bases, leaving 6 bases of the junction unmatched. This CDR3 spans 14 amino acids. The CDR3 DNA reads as TGTGCCAGTGAGTGGACAGGCGGCAATCAGCCCCAGCATTTT. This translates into CASEWTGGNQPQHF.

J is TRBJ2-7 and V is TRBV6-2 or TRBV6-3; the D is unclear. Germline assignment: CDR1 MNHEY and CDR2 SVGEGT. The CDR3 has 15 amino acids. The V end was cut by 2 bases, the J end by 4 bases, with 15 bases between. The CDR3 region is CASSYLSPTEYEQYF. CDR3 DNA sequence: TGTGCCAGCAGTTACCTTTCTCCGACGGAGTACGAGCAGTACTTC.

The CDR3 reads CASSYVSYEQYF. CDR3 DNA: TGTGCCAGCAGTTACGTCTCCTACGAGCAGTACTTC. V and J are TRBV6-5 and TRBJ2-7; the D is unclear. In germline, CDR1 is MNHEY, CDR2 SVGAGI. Trimming removed 2 bases at V and 0 bases at J, with 2 bases between. The CDR3 sequence is 12 residues long.

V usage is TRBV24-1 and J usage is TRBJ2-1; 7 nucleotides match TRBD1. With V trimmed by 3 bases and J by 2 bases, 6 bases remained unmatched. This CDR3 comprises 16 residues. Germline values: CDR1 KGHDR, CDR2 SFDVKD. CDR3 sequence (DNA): TGTGCCACCAGTGATCCAGGGGGTTCCCCCTACAATGAGCAGTTCTTC. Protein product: CATSDPGGSPYNEQFF.

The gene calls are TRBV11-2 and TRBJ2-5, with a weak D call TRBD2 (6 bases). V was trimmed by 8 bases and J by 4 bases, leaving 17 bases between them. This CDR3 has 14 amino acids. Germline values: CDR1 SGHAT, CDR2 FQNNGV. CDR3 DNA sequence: TGTGCCAGCGAGCTTAGGTCCGGGAGAGAGACCCAGTACTTC. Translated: CASELRSGRETQYF.

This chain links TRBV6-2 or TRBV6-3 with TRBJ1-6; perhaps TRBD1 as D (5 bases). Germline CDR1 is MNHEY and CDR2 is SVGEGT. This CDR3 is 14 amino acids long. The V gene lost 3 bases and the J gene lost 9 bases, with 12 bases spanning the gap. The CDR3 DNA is TGTGCCAGCAGTTATGGGCAGGGAGGTTCACCCCTCCACTTT. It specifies CASSYGQGGSPLHF.

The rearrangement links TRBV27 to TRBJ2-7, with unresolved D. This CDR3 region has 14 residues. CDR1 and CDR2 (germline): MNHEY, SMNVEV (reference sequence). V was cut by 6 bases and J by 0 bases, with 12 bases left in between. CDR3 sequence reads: CASRLQISSYEQYF. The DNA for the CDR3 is TGTGCCAGCAGGCTCCAGATTTCCTCCTACGAGCAGTACTTC.

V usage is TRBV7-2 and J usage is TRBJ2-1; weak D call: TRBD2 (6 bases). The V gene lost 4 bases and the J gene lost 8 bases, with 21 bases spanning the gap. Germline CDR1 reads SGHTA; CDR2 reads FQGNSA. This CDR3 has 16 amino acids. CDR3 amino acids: CASSSSPSASKDEQFF. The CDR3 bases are TGTGCCAGCAGCTCTAGCCCTAGCGCCTCAAAGGATGAGCAGTTCTTC.

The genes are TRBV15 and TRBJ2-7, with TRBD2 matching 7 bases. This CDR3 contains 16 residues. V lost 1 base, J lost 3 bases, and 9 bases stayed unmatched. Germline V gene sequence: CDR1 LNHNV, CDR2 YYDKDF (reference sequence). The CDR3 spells CATSRGPCAGDYEQYF. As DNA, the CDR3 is TGTGCCACCAGCAGAGGGCCGTGTGCGGGAGACTACGAGCAGTACTTC.

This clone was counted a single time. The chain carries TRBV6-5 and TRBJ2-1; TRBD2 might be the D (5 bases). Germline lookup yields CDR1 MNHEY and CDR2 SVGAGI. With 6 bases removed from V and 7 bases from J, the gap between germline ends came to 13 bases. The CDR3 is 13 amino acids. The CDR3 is CASSIRSGNEQFF. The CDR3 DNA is TGTGCCAGCAGCATCAGATCGGGGAATGAGCAGTTCTTC.

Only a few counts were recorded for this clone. The CDR3, as DNA: TGTGCCAGCAGTCAGGCCAGTGAGTCCTACGAGCAGTACTTC. This sequence encodes CASSQASESYEQYF. The rearrangement uses TRBV6-2 or TRBV6-3 and TRBJ2-7; D is uncertain. The CDR3 extends over 14 amino acids. Germline CDR1 reads MNHEY; CDR2 reads SVGEGT. V was pared by 5 bases and J by 1 base, with 12 bases between.

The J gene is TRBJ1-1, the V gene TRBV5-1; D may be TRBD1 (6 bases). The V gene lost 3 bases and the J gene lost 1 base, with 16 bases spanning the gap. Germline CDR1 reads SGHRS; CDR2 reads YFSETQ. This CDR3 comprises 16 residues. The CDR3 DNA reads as TGCGCCAGCAGCTGGGGCGAGGGGGGAGGGAACACTGAAGCTTTCTTT. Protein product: CASSWGEGGGNTEAFF.

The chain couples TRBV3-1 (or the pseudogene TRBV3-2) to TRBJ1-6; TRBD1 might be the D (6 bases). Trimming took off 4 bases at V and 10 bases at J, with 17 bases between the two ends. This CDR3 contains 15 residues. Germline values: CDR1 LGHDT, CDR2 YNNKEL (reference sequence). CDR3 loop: CASSRGPGVESPLHF. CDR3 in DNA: TGTGCCAGCAGCCGTGGTCCAGGGGTTGAGTCACCCCTCCACTTT.

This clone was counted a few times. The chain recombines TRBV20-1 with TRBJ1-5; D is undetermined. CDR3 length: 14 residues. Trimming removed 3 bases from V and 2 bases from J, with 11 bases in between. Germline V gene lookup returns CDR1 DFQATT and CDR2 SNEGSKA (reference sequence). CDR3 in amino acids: CSASTGIGNQPQHF. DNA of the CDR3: TGCAGTGCTAGTACGGGAATCGGCAATCAGCCCCAGCATTTT.

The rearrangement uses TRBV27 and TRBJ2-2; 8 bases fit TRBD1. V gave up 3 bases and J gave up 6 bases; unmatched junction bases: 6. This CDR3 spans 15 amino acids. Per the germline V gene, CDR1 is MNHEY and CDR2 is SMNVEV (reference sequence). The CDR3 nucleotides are TGTGCCAGCAGTTTGACAGGGGAATCCCCCGGGGAGCTGTTTTTT. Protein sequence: CASSLTGESPGELFF.

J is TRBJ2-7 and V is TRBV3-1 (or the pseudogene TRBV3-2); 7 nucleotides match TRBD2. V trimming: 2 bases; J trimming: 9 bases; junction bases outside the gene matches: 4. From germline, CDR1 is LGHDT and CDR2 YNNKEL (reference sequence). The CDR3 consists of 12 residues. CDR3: CASSQRGRRQYF. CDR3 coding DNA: TGTGCCAGCAGCCAACGCGGGAGAAGGCAGTACTTC.

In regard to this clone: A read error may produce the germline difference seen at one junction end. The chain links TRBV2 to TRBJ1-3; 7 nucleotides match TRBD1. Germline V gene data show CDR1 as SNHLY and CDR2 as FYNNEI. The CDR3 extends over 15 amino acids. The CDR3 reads CASFLRQGPGNTIYF. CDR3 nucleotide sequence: TGTGCCAGCTTCCTAAGACAGGGACCTGGGAACACCATATATTTT.

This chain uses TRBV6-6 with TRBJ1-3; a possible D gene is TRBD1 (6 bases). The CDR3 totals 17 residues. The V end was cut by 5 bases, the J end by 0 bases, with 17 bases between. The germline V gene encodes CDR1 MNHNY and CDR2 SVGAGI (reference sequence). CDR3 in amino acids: CASSPDSAIPSGNTIYF. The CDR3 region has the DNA TGTGCCAGCAGTCCGGACAGTGCCATCCCCTCTGGAAACACCATATATTTT.

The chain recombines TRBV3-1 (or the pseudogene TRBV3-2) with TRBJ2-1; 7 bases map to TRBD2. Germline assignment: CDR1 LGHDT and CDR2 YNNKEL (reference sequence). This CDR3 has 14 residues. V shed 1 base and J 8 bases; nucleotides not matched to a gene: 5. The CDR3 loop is CASSQGGGRDEQFF. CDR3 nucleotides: TGTGCCAGCAGCCAAGGGGGGGGTCGAGATGAGCAGTTCTTC.

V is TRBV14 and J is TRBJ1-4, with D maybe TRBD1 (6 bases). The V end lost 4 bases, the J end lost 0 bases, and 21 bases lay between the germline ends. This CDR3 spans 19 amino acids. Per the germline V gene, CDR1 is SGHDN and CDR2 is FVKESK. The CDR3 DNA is TGTGCCAGCAGCCCTCGATCCAGGGGCACCCATGCAACTAATGAAAAACTGTTTTTT. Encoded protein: CASSPRSRGTHATNEKLFF.